Each of the 21 T cell receptor beta chains below was sequenced from the same sample in a study of T-cell reconstitution after alpha-beta-depleted transplantation in children. Unique molecular identifiers were used in preparing the TCRbeta library. One entry per CDR3 protein, called by TCRdb with MiXCR from the PCR reads. This table holds 200,000 to 250,000 distinct CDR3 sequences, around 9.2% found once. Sequences were derived from PBMCs, mostly from graft donor cells, sampled 360 days after TCRalphabeta/CD19-depleted stem cell transplant. These receptors were taken from a male patient between 2 and 10 years old who had a stem cell transplant for acute myeloid leukemia, so the T cells may come from the graft donor.

About this clonotype itself: Being one base from a much bigger clone, this may be a read error. V and J are TRBV12-3 or TRBV12-4 and TRBJ2-1, with D possibly being TRBD2 (5 bases). The CDR3 has 14 residues. The CDR3, as DNA: TGTGCCAGCAGCCGACTAAGGACCTACATTGAGCAGTTCTTC. Its protein product is CASSRLRTYIEQFF.

The chain is built from TRBV5-1 and TRBJ2-2; no reliable D call. The CDR3 runs to 16 residues. From germline, CDR1 is SGHRS and CDR2 YFSETQ. Trimming removed 0 bases at V and 2 bases at J, with 11 bases between. The CDR3 reads CASSLGISPNTGELFF. CDR3 bases: TGCGCCAGCAGCTTGGGGATTAGCCCAAACACCGGGGAGCTGTTTTTT.

In its sample, this clonotype was seen many times. The chain employs TRBV20-1 and TRBJ1-1; no definite D call. Looked up from germline, CDR1 is DFQATT and CDR2 is SNEGSKA (reference sequence). This CDR3 spans 15 amino acids. V dropped 3 bases and J dropped 0 bases, with 14 bases sitting between them. The CDR3 DNA is TGCAGTGCTAGGAATCCTAGGGCCATGAACACTGAAGCTTTCTTT. Protein: CSARNPRAMNTEAFF.

This clonotype was detected ten times or more. A read error may produce the germline difference seen at one junction end. J is TRBJ2-1 and V is TRBV29-1; D remains ambiguous. CDR1 SQVTM and CDR2 ANQGSEA come from the germline V gene. The CDR3 is made up of 8 amino acids. CDR3 nucleotide sequence: TGCAGCGTTGAAGAGTCTATCTTC. Its translation: CSVEESIF.

This chain links TRBV20-1 with TRBJ2-7; D might be TRBD1 (6 bases). CDR1 is DFQATT, CDR2 SNEGSKA, per germline (reference sequence). The CDR3 totals 13 residues. Here the CDR3 reads CCAREGTIHEQYF. The DNA of the CDR3 is TGCTGCGCTAGAGAGGGGACAATCCACGAGCAGTACTTC.

This clonotype was found a few times. The chain joins TRBV12-3 or TRBV12-4 to TRBJ2-3; 13 bases map to TRBD2. The CDR3 length is 17 residues. The V and J ends lost 6 bases and 4 bases, in that order; junction bases with no gene match: 10. In DNA form, the CDR3 reads TGTGCCAGCAGCCCTTTCCGGACTAGCGGGAGTTCAGATACGCAGTATTTT. Translating it yields CASSPFRTSGSSDTQYF.

This clonotype showed up just a few times. The rearrangement joins TRBV20-1 to TRBJ2-7; possibly TRBD1 or TRBD2 for D (5 bases each). Germline V lookup: CDR1 DFQATT, CDR2 SNEGSKA (reference sequence). The CDR3 loop spans 14 amino acids. V was cut by 4 bases and J by 2 bases, with 15 bases left in between. As DNA, the CDR3 is TGCAGTGCTACAGGACGGGGCCCTGCCTACGAGCAGTACTTC. Its protein product is CSATGRGPAYEQYF.

The chain links TRBV20-1 to TRBJ2-1, with TRBD2 identical over 11 bases. This CDR3 spans 14 amino acids. Germline V gene lookup returns CDR1 DFQATT and CDR2 SNEGSKA (reference sequence). V dropped 5 bases and J dropped 4; count of bases not matched to a gene: 4. The CDR3 nucleotides are TGCAGTGCTGGGGTAGCGGGGGGGTACAATGAGCAGTTCTTC. Amino acids: CSAGVAGGYNEQFF.

The chain uses TRBV3-1 and TRBJ1-3; D remains unclear. Germline loops: CDR1 LGHDT, CDR2 YNNKEL (reference sequence). The CDR3 loop spans 17 amino acids. V was shortened by 0 bases and J by 0 bases, with 12 bases between the two germline ends. The CDR3 DNA follows: TGTGCCAGCAGCCAAGATGAATCAGGACTCTCTGGAAACACCATATATTTT. It specifies CASSQDESGLSGNTIYF.

The chain carries TRBV29-1 and TRBJ1-2, with a possible D match to TRBD1 (6 bases). This CDR3 contains 15 residues. V dropped 2 bases and J dropped 8 bases, with 21 bases sitting between them. Germline V gene sequence: CDR1 SQVTM, CDR2 ANQGSEA. This CDR3 reads CSVERVQGAGDGYTF. CDR3 DNA sequence: TGCAGCGTTGAAAGGGTCCAAGGGGCAGGGGACGGCTACACCTTC.

The chain combines TRBV10-1 with TRBJ2-5, with no clear D. Germline values: CDR1 WNHNN, CDR2 SYGVQD (reference sequence). V was clipped by 3 bases and J by 1 base, with 6 bases between them. The CDR3 is made up of 13 amino acids. CDR3 nucleotide sequence: TGCGCCAGCAGTGACGGATCCCAAGAGACCCAGTACTTC. Translation: CASSDGSQETQYF.

This chain links TRBV12-3 or TRBV12-4 with TRBJ1-6, with D unclear. V was trimmed by 1 base and J by 8 bases, leaving 9 bases between them. The CDR3 runs 14 residues. CDR3 DNA: TGTGCCAGCAGTTTAGACCCTCTCTATTCACCCCTCCACTTT. Translation gives CASSLDPLYSPLHF.

This clonotype has at least ten counts. The chain recombines TRBV10-3 with TRBJ2-7; 7 bases map to TRBD1. This CDR3 is built from 13 residues. Germline assignment: CDR1 ENHRY and CDR2 SYGVKD. V was clipped by 10 bases and J by 1 base; unmatched bases: 7. The CDR3 reads CATTGQVSYEQYF. The CDR3 region has the DNA TGTGCCACCACCGGACAGGTATCCTACGAGCAGTACTTC.

This clonotype was counted a few times. The J gene is TRBJ2-5, the V gene TRBV29-1; 12 bases are a match to TRBD1. The CDR3 has 15 amino acids. The trim removed 6 bases at V and 3 bases at J, leaving 8 bases unmatched. Germline V gene lookup returns CDR1 SQVTM and CDR2 ANQGSEA. The CDR3 DNA sequence: TGCAGCGTGAATCCCGGGACAGGGGGCGAAGAGACCCAGTACTTC. Translation: CSVNPGTGGEETQYF.

The J gene is TRBJ2-7, the V gene TRBV5-1; TRBD2 agrees at 7 bases. This CDR3 has 14 amino acids. Germline loops: CDR1 SGHRS, CDR2 YFSETQ. V lost 2 bases to trimming and J lost 6 bases; unmatched junction nucleotides: 8. CDR3: CASSFRGEGFEQYF. The CDR3, as DNA: TGCGCCAGCAGCTTTCGGGGGGAGGGGTTCGAGCAGTACTTC.

V and J are TRBV2 and TRBJ2-6; 8 bases agree with TRBD1. The V gene's germline CDR1 is SNHLY and CDR2 FYNNEI. Trimming at V came to 0 bases and at J to 10 bases, leaving 5 bases not matched to a gene. The CDR3 loop spans 15 amino acids. The CDR3 reads CASSEAPGQANVLTF. For the CDR3, the DNA is TGTGCCAGCAGTGAAGCGCCGGGACAGGCAAACGTCCTGACTTTC.

This clonotype was counted a few times. The V gene is TRBV5-1, the J gene TRBJ1-3; possible D gene TRBD1, 5 bases. V was trimmed by 0 bases and J by 0 bases, leaving 16 bases between them. Germline CDR1 SGHRS, CDR2 YFSETQ. The CDR3 sequence is 18 residues long. CDR3 coding DNA: TGCGCCAGCAGCTTGGCCAGGGCATCTACTTCCTCTGGAAACACCATATATTTT. Translation: CASSLARASTSSGNTIYF.

This chain links TRBV12-3 or TRBV12-4 with TRBJ2-1; the D is unclear. CDR3 length: 16 amino acids. Trimming took off 6 bases at V and 0 bases at J, with 15 bases between the two ends. CDR3 sequence (DNA): TGTGCCAGCAGCGTAGGTTGGGCAAGCTCCTACAATGAGCAGTTCTTC. Amino acid sequence: CASSVGWASSYNEQFF.

This clonotype occurred many times. The rearrangement uses TRBV20-1 and TRBJ1-3; D gene unclear. V lost 3 bases and J lost 0, with 6 bases in between. This CDR3 contains 13 residues. Germline loops: CDR1 DFQATT, CDR2 SNEGSKA (reference sequence). The CDR3, as DNA: TGCAGTGCTAGTCAGGCCTCTGGAAACACCATATATTTT. Protein: CSASQASGNTIYF.

This clonotype was seen many times. The chain is built from TRBV12-3 or TRBV12-4 and TRBJ2-1; D possibly corresponds to TRBD2 (6 bases). V lost 4 bases to trimming and J lost 0 bases, with 13 bases between them. This CDR3 is 16 amino acids long. As DNA, the CDR3 is TGTGCCAGCAGTTGGCCTAAAGCGGGCTCCTACAATGAGCAGTTCTTC. Amino acid sequence: CASSWPKAGSYNEQFF.

This clonotype occurred many times. CDR3 region: CASSESQGTQYF. For the CDR3, the DNA is TGCGCCAGCAGTGAGTCTCAGGGTACGCAGTATTTT. The rearrangement uses TRBV10-1 and TRBJ2-3; tentatively, D is TRBD1 (5 bases). There are 12 residues in the CDR3. V lost 0 bases and J lost 8, with 6 bases in between. CDR1 is WNHNN, CDR2 SYGVQD, per germline (reference sequence).